This TCR beta chain was sequenced for a study of technical replicates of blood from a handful of donors. This CDR3 spans 13 amino acids. Deletions cut 6 bases from V and 2 bases from J, with 10 bases between. Germline V lookup: CDR1 SEHNR, CDR2 FQNEAQ (reference sequence). Libraries were prepared by immunoSEQ multiplex PCR; TCRdb keeps only in-frame clonotypes and omits some of them. The table lists over 85,000 clones, around 94% of them singletons. Sequencing input: T cells isolated from PBMCs. The J gene is TRBJ2-5, the V gene TRBV7-9; the D is unclear. The sequence derives from a human donor in good health. This CDR3 reads CASRISAQETQYF. DNA for the CDR3: TGTGCCAGCAGGATATCAGCGCAAGAGACCCAGTACTTC.